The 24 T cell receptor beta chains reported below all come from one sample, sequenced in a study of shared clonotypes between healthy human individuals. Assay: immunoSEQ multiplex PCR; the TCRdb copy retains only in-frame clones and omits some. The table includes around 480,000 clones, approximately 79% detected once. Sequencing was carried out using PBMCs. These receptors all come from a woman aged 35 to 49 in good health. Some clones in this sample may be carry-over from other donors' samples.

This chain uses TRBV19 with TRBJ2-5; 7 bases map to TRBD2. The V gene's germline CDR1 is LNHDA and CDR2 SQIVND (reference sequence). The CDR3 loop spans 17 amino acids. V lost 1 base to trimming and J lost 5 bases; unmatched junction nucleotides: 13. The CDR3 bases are TGTGCCAGTAGTATAGGAAAGGCTAGCGGTCTAGGGGAGACCCAGTACTTC. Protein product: CASSIGKASGLGETQYF.

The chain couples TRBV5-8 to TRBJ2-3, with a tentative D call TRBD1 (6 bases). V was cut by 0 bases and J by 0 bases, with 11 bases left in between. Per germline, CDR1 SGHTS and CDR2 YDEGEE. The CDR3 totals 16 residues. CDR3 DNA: TGTGCCAGCAGCTTGGAGGGGGAGACTAGCACAGATACGCAGTATTTT. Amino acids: CASSLEGETSTDTQYF.

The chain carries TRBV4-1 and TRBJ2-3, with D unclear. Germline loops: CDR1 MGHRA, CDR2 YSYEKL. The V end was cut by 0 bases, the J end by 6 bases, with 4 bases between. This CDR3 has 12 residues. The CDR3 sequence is CASSQEGDTQYF. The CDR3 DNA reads TGCGCCAGCAGCCAAGAAGGGGATACGCAGTATTTT.

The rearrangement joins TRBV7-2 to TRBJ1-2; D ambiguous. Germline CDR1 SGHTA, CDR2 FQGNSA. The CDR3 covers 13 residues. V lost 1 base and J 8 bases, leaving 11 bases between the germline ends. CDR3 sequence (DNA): TGTGCCAGCAGCTTAGTCGTGGGCCGAGGCTACACCTTC. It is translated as CASSLVVGRGYTF.

CDR3 region: CASSPLTGWAFF. The CDR3 region has the DNA TGTGCCAGCAGCCCACTGACAGGTTGGGCTTTCTTT. The genes are TRBV7-2 and TRBJ1-1, with D possibly TRBD1 on 6 matching bases. V shed 5 bases and J shed 11 bases, with 15 bases lying between them. There are 12 residues in the CDR3. Germline V gene data show CDR1 as SGHTA and CDR2 as FQGNSA.

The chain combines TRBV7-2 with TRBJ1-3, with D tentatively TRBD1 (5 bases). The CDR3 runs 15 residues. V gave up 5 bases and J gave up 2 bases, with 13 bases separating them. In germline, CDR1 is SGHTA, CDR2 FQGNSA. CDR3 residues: CASSGEWGTGNTIYF. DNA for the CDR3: TGTGCCAGCAGCGGGGAGTGGGGGACTGGAAACACCATATATTTT.

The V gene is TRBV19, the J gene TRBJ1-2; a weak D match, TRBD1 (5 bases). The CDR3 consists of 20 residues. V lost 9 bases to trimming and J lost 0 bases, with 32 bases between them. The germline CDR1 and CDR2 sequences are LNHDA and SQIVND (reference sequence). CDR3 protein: CASHEGPPLLPKAPNYGYTF. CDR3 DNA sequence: TGTGCCAGCCATGAGGGACCACCCCTGCTCCCCAAGGCTCCTAACTATGGCTACACCTTC. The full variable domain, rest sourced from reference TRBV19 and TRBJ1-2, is DGGITQSPKYLFRKEGQNVTLSCEQNLNHDAMYWYRQDPGQGLRLIYYSQIVNDFQKGDIAEGYSVSREKKESFPLTVTSAQKNPTAFYLCASHEGPPLLPKAPNYGYTFGSGTRLTVV.

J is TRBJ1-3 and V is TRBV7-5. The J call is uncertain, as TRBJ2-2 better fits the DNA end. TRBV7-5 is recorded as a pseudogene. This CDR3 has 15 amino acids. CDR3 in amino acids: CASSSSGSWTGELFF. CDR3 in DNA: TGTGCCAGCAGCTCGTCAGGGAGTTGGACCGGGGAGCTGTTTTTT.

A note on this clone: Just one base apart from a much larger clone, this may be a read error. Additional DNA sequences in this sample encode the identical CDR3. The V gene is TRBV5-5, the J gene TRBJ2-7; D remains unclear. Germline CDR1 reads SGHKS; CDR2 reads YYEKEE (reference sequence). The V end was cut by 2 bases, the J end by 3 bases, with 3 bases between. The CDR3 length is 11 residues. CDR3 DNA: TGTGCCAGCAGCTTTCACTACGAGCAGTACTTC. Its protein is CASSFHYEQYF.

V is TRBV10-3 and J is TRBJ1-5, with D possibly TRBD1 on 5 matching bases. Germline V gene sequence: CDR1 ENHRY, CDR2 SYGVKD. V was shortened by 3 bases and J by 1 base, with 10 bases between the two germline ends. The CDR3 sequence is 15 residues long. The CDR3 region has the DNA TGTGCCATCAGTGATCAGGGCTTAAGCAATCAGCCCCAGCATTTT. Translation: CAISDQGLSNQPQHF.

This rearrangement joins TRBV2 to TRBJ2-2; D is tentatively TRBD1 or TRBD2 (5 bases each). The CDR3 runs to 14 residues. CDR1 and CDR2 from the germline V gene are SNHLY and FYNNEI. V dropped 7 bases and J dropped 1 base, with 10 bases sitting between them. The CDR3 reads CASKEGLNTGELFF. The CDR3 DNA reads TGTGCCAGCAAAGAGGGGCTGAACACCGGGGAGCTGTTTTTT. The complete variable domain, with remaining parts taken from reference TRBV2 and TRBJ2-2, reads EPEVTQTPSHQVTQMGQEVILRCVPISNHLYFYWYRQILGQKVEFLVSFYNNEISEKSEIFDDQFSVERPDGSNFTLKIRSTKLEDSAMYFCASKEGLNTGELFFGEGSRLTVL.

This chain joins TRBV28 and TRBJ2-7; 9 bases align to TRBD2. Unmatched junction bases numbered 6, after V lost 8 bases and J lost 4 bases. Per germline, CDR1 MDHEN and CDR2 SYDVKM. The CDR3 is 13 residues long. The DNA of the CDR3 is TGTGCCAGCGGCCGCGGGAGGGGTTACGAGCAGTACTTC. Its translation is CASGRGRGYEQYF.

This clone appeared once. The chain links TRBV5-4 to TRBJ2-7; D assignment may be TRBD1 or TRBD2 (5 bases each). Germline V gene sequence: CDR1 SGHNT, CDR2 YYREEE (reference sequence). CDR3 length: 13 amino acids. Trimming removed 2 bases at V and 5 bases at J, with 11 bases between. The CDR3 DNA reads TGTGCCAGCAGCTTTCAGGGAGTTGACGAGCAGTACTTC. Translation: CASSFQGVDEQYF. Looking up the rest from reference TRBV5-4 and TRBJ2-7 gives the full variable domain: ETGVTQSPTHLIKTRGQQVTLRCSSQSGHNTVSWYQQALGQGPQFIFQYYREEENGRGNFPPRFSGLQFPNYSSELNVNALELDDSALYLCASSFQGVDEQYFGPGTRLTVT.

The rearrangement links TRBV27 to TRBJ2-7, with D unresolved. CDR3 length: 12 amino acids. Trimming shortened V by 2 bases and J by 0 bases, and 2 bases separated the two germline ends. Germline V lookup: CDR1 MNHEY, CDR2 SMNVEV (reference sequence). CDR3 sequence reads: CASSLGSYEQYF. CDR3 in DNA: TGTGCCAGCAGTTTAGGCTCCTACGAGCAGTACTTC.

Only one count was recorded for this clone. The CDR3 region is CASSINAANTEAFF. The CDR3 bases are TGTGCCAGTAGTATTAATGCAGCAAACACTGAAGCTTTCTTT. This chain links TRBV19 with TRBJ1-1; D not resolved. V dropped 3 bases and J dropped 2 bases, with 10 bases sitting between them. There are 14 residues in the CDR3. Germline V gene lookup returns CDR1 LNHDA and CDR2 SQIVND (reference sequence).

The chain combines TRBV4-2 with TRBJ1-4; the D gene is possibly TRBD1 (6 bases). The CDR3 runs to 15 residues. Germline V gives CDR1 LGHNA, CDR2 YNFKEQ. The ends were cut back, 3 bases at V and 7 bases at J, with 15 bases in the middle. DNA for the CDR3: TGTGCCAGCAGCCAGATACAGGGAGAGGGTGAAAAACTGTTTTTT. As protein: CASSQIQGEGEKLFF.

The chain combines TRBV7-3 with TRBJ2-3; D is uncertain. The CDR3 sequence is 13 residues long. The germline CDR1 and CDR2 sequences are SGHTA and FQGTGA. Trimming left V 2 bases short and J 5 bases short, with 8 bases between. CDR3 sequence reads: CASSLDPQDTQYF. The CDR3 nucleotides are TGTGCCAGCAGCTTAGACCCCCAAGATACGCAGTATTTT.

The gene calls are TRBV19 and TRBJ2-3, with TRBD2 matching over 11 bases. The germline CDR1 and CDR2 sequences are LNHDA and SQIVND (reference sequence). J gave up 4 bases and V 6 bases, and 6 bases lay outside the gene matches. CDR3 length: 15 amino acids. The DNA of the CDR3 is TGTGCCAGTAGAGATACTAGCGGGAGTGCAGATACGCAGTATTTT. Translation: CASRDTSGSADTQYF.

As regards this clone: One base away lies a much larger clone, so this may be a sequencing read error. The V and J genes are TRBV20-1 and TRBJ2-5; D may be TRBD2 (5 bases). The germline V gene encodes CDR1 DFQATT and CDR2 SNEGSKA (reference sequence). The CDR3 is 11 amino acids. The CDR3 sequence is CGLLSVETQYF. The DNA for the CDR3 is TGCGGACTCCTCTCTGTGGAGACCCAGTACTTC.

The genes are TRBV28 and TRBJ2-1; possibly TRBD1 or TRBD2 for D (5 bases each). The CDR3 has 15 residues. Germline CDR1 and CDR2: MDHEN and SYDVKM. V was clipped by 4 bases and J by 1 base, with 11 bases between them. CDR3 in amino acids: CASSSDWGSYNEQFF. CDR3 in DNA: TGTGCCAGCAGTTCGGACTGGGGGTCCTACAATGAGCAGTTCTTC.

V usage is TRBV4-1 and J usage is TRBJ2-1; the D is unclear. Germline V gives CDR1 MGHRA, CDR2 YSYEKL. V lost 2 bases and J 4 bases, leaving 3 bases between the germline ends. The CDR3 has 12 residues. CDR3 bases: TGCGCCAGCAGCCAAAATTACAATGAGCAGTTCTTC. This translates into CASSQNYNEQFF.

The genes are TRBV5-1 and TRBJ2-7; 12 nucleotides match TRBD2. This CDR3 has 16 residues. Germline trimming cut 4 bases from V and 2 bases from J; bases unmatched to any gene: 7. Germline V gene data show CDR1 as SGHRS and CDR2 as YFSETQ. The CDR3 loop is CASSQTSGSIAYEQYF. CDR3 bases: TGCGCCAGCAGCCAGACTAGCGGGAGTATTGCCTACGAGCAGTACTTC. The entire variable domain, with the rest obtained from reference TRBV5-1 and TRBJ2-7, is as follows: KAGVTQTPRYLIKTRGQQVTLSCSPISGHRSVSWYQQTPGQGLQFLFEYFSETQRNKGNFPGRFSGRQFSNSRSEMNVSTLELGDSALYLCASSQTSGSIAYEQYFGPGTRLTVT.

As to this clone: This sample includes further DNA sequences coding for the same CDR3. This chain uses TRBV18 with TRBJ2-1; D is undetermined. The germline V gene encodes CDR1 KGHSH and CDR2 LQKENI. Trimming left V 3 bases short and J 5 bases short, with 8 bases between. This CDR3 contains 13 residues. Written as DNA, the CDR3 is TGTGCCAGCTCACCGCCTTCGGACAATGAGCAGTTCTTC. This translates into CASSPPSDNEQFF.

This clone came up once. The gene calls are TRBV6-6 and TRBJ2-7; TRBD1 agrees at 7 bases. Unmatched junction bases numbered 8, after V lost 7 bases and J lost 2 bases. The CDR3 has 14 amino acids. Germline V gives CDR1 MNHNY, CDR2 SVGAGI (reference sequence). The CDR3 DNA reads TGTGCCAGCATCAAGGGACAGTTGACCTACGAGCAGTACTTC. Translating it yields CASIKGQLTYEQYF.